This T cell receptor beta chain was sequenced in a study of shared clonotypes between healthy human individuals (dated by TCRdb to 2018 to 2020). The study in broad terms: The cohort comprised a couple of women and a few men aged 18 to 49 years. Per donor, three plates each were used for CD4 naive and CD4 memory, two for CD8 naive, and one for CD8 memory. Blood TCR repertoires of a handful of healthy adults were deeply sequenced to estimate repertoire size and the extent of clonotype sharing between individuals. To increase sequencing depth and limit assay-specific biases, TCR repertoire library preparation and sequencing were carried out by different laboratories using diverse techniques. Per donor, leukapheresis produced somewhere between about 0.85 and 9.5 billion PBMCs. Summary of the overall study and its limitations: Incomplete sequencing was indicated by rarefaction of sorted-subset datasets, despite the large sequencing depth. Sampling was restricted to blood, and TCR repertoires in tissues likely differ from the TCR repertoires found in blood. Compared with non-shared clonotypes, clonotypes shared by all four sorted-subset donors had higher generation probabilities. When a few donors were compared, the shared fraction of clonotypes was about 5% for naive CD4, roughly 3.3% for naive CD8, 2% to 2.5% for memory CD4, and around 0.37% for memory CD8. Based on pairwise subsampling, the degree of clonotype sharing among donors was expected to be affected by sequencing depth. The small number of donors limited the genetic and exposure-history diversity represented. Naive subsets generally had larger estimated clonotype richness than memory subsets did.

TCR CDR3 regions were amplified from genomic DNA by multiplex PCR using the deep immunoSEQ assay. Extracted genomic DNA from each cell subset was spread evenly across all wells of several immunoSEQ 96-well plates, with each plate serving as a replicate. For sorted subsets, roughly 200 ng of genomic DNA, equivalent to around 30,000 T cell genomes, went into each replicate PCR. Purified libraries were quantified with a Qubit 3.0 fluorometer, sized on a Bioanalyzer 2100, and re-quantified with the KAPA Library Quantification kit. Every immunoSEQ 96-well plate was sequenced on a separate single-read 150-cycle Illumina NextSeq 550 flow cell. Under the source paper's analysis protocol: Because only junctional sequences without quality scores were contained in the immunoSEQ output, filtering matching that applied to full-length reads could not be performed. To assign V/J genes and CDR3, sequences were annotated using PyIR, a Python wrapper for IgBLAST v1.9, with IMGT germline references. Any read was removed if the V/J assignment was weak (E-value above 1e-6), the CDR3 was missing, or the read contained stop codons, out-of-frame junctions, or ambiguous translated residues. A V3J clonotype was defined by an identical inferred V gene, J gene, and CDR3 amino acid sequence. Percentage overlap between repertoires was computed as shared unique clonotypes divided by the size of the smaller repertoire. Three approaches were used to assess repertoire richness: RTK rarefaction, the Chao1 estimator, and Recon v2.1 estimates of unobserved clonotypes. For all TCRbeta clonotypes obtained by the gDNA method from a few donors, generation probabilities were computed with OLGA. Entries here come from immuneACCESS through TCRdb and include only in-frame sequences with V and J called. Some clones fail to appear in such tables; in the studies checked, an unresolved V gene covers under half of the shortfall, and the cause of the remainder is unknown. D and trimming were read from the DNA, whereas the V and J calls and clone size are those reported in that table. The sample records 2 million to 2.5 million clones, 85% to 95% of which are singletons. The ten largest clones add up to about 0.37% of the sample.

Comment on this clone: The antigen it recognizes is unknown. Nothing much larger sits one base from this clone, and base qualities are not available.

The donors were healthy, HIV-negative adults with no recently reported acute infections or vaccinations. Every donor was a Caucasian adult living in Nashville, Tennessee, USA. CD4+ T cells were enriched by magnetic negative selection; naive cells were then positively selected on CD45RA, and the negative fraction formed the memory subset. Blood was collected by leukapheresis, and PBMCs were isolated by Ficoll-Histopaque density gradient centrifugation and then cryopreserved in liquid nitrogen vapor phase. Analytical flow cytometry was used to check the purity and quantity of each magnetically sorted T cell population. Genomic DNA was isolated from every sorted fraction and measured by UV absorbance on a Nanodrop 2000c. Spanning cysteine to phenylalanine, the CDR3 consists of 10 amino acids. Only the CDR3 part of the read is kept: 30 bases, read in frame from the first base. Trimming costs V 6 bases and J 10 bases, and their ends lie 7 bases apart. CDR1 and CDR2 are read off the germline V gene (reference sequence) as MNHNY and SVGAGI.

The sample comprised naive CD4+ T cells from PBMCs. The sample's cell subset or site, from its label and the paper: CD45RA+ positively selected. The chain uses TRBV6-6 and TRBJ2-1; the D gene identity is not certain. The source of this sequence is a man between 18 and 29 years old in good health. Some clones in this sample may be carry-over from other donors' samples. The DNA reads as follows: TGTGCCAGCAGCGCCAGGGAGCAGTTCTTC. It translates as CASSAREQFF.